The present TCR beta chain was sequenced within a study of response to subunit inactivated influenza vaccine. This clonotype has a single count. Its specificity is not known. TCRdb reprocessed the RT-PCR reads with MiXCR, giving one entry per CDR3 protein. Seen here are some 500,000 distinct CDR3 sequences, around 25% observed once, and the top ten hold 1.5% to 2%. Study-wide points: The authors offered the suggestion that each seasonal influenza vaccination recruits few new T cells.

The sequence was collected from a man aged 50 or older who received an inactivated influenza vaccine. Sequencing was performed on CD4+ T cells sorted from PBMCs, taken less than 6 days after vaccination.

The CDR3 DNA reads TGTGCCAGCAGCCCCGGGCGAGGGCTTCAGCCCCAGCATTTT. Translating gives CASSPGRGLQPQHF. The genes are TRBV6-1 and TRBJ1-5; D is ambiguous. The length of the CDR3 is 14 residues. V was shortened by 6 bases and J by 6 bases, with 15 bases between the two germline ends. Germline CDR1 reads MNHNS; CDR2 reads SASEGT.